Listed below are T cell receptor beta chains from one sample, sequenced in a study of T cells in Graves' hyperthyroidism and ophthalmopathy. From the multiplex PCR reads, TCRdb called clonotypes with MiXCR, one entry per CDR3 protein. This sample carries fewer than 700,000 distinct CDR3 sequences, 15% to 20% of them seen once, and the ten largest clones take less than 4.5%. Sequences were obtained from blood. All receptors come from a woman between 25 and 40 years old with Graves' hyperthyroidism. CDR3s include the opening cysteine and the closing phenylalanine or tryptophan.

v_call: TRBV4-1
j_call: TRBJ2-7
cdr3_aa: CASSQNAGPRSSYEQYF

v_call: TRBV6-6
j_call: TRBJ2-7
cdr3_aa: CASSYSSTGLAGAYEQYF

v_call: TRBV2
j_call: TRBJ2-7
cdr3_aa: CASTGELGAYEQYF

v_call: TRBV29-1
j_call: TRBJ2-7
cdr3_aa: CSVEGQRYEQYF

v_call: TRBV7-9
j_call: TRBJ1-5
cdr3_aa: CASSLAGYQPQHF

v_call: TRBV15
j_call: TRBJ2-3
cdr3_aa: CATSRDRRSDTQYF

v_call: TRBV2
j_call: TRBJ2-7
cdr3_aa: CASSEEGQSNSYEQYF

v_call: TRBV28
j_call: TRBJ2-1
cdr3_aa: CASSFQLAGGNNEQFF

v_call: TRBV11-2
j_call: TRBJ2-5
cdr3_aa: CASSYNRGGLRETQYF

v_call: TRBV12-3/TRBV12-4
j_call: TRBJ1-3
cdr3_aa: CASSWGLGNTIYF

v_call: TRBV13
j_call: TRBJ1-3
cdr3_aa: CASLGPGNTIYF

v_call: TRBV7-2
j_call: TRBJ1-3
cdr3_aa: CASSLSSAGNTIYF

v_call: TRBV10-3
j_call: TRBJ2-5
cdr3_aa: CAIADSSQETQYF

v_call: TRBV20-1
j_call: TRBJ2-1
cdr3_aa: CSARRYGGLAGGQYNEQFF

v_call: TRBV6-1
j_call: TRBJ2-2
cdr3_aa: CASSGLAGVYTGELFF

v_call: TRBV20-1
j_call: TRBJ1-1
cdr3_aa: CSARMDRATEAFF